This T cell receptor beta chain appears in the sequencing data of a study of cytotoxic CD8 clonotypes in ibrutinib-treated CLL. Whole-study context: Partial response was seen in approximately 25 patients and complete response in 2; after median roughly 6 years, around 15 stayed remitted, around 12 progressed. Mean yields were approximately 260,000 productive templates and about 97,000 productive rearrangements per sample.

V lost 3 bases and J lost 0; bases outside the gene matches: 4. Per germline, CDR1 LGHNA and CDR2 YSLEER. CDR3 length equals 16 residues. TCR beta libraries used about 1.8 micrograms of genomic DNA from cryopreserved PBMCs. Clones were sequenced by immunoSEQ multiplex PCR, and TCRdb holds only the in-frame ones, with some missing. The repertoire includes around 310,000 clones, about 80% of them detected once, and roughly 6.3% sits in the top ten. The sequenced sample was PBMCs, obtained before ibrutinib treatment. V gene TRBV4-3 combines with J gene TRBJ1-3; 8 positions agree with TRBD1. This clonotype was sampled from a human donor with chronic lymphocytic leukemia. CDR3 in DNA: TGCGCCAGCAGCCAGAACAGGGGGATCTCTGGAAACACCATATATTTT. Protein: CASSQNRGISGNTIYF.